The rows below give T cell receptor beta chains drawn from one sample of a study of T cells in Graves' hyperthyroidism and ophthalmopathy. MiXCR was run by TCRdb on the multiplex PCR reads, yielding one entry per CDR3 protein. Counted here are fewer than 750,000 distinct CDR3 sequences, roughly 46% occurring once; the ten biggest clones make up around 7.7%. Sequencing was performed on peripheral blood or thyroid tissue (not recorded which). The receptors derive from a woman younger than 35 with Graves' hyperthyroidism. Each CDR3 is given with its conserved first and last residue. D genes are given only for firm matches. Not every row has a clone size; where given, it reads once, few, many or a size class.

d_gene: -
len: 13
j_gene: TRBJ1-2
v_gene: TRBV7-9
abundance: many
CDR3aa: CASSLAQYYGYTF
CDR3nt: TGTGCCAGCAGCTTAGCGCAGTACTATGGCTACACCTTC

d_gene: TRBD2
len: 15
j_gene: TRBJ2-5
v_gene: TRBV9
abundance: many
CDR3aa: CASSLTSGSTETQYF
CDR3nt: TGTGCCAGCAGCCTAACTAGCGGGAGTACCGAGACCCAGTACTTC

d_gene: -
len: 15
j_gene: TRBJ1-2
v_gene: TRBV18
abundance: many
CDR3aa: CASSPGQISNYGYTF
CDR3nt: TGTGCCAGCTCCCCAGGACAGATTTCTAACTATGGCTACACCTTC

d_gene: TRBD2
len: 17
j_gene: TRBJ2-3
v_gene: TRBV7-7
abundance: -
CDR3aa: CASSLSGRAKSTDTQYF
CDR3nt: TGTGCTAGCAGCTTAAGCGGGAGGGCCAAAAGCACAGATACGCAGTATTTT

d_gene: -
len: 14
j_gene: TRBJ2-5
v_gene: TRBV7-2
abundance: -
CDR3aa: CASSFSGRGETQYF
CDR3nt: TGTGCCAGCAGCTTCAGCGGACGGGGAGAGACCCAGTACTTC

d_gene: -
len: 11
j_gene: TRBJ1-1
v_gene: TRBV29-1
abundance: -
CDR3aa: CSVGAGTSGFF
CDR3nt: -

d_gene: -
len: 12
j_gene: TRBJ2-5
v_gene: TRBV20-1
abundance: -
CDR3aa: CSPARSWETQYF
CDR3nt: TGCAGCCCCGCGAGGAGTTGGGAGACCCAGTACTTC

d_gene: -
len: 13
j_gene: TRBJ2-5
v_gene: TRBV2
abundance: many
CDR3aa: CASFGTTQETQYF
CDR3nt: TGTGCCAGCTTCGGGACAACTCAAGAGACCCAGTACTTC

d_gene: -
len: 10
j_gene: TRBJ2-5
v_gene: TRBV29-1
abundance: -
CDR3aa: CSAIQETQYF
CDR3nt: TGCAGCGCCATTCAAGAGACCCAGTACTTC

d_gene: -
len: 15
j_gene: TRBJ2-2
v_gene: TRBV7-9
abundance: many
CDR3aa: CASSLAGLSTGELFF
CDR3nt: TGTGCCAGCAGTCTAGCAGGGTTGAGCACCGGGGAGCTGTTTTTT

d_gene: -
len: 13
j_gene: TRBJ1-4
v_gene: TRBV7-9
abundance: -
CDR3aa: CASSAWTDEKLFF
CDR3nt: TGTGCCAGCAGCGCATGGACAGATGAAAAACTGTTTTTT

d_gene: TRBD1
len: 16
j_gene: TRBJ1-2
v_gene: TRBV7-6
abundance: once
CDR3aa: CASSQGRATGLAGYTF
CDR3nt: TGCGCCAGCAGCCAAGGACGGGCGACAGGGCTTGCCGGCTACACCTTC

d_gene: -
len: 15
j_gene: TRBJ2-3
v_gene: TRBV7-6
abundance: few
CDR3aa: CASSLGGPRTDTQYF
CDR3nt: TGTGCCAGCAGCTTAGGCGGGCCCCGCACAGATACGCAGTATTTT

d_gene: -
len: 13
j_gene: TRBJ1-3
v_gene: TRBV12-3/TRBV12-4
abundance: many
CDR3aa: CASSAFAGNTIYF
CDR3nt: TGTGCCAGCAGTGCCTTTGCTGGAAACACCATATATTTT

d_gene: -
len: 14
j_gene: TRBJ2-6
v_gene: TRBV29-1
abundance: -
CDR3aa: CSVEAGGGANVLTF
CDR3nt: TGCAGCGTTGAAGCCGGGGGTGGGGCCAACGTCCTGACTTTC

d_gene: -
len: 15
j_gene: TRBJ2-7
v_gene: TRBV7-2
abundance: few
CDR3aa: CASSHTLDRYYEQYF
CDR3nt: TGTGCCAGCAGCCACACTCTAGACAGGTACTACGAGCAGTACTTC

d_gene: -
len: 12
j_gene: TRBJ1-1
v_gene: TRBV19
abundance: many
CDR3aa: CASIGGNTEAFF
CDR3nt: TGTGCCAGTATCGGGGGTAACACTGAAGCTTTCTTT

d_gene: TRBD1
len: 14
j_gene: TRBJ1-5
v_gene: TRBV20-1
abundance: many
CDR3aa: CSARFAGGGQPQHF
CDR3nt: TGCAGTGCTAGATTTGCAGGGGGCGGTCAGCCCCAGCATTTT

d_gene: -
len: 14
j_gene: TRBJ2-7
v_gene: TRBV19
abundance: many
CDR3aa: CASSTSRQEDEQYF
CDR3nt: TGTGCCAGTAGTACCTCACGCCAGGAGGACGAGCAGTACTTC

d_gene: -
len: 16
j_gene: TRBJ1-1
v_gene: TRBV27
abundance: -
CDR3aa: CASSLSRVPSAHEAFF
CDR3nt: TGTGCCAGCAGTTTATCGAGAGTCCCTAGCGCCCATGAAGCTTTCTTT

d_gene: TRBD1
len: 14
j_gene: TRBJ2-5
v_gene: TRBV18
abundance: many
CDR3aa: CASSPPDRAETQYF
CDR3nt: TGTGCCAGCTCACCACCGGACAGGGCAGAGACCCAGTACTTC

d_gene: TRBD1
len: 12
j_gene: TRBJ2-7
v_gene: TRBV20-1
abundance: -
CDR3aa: CSARPGQGEQYF
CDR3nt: TGCAGTGCTAGACCGGGACAGGGCGAGCAGTACTTC

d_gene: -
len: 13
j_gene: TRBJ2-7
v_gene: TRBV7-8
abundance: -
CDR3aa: CASSQGRRSEQYF
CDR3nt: TGTGCCAGCAGCCAGGGGAGGAGAAGTGAGCAGTACTTC

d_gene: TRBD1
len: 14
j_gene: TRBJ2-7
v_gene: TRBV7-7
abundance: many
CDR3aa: CASSQLDRAGEQYF
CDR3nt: TGTGCCAGCAGCCAGCTGGACAGGGCTGGGGAGCAGTACTTC

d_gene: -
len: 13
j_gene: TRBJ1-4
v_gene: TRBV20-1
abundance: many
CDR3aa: CSATGRTNEKLFF
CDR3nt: TGCAGTGCCACAGGGCGCACTAATGAAAAACTGTTTTTT

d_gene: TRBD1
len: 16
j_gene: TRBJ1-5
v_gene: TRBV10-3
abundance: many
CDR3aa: CAISESAGQGNQPQHF
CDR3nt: TGTGCCATCAGTGAGTCGGCGGGACAGGGCAACCAGCCCCAGCATTTT

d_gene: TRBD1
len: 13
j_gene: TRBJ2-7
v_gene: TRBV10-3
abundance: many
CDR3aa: CAIRDREENEQYF
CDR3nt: TGTGCCATTCGGGACAGGGAAGAGAACGAGCAGTACTTC

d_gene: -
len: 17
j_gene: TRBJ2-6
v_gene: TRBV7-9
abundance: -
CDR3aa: CASSPFQGISVANVLTF
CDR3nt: TGTGCCAGCTCACCGTTCCAGGGTATATCAGTGGCCAACGTCCTGACTTTC

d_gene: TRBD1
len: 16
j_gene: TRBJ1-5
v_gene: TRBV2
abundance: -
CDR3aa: CASSRTGEGSNQPQHF
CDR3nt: TGTGCCAGCAGCCGCACAGGGGAAGGTAGCAATCAGCCCCAGCATTTT

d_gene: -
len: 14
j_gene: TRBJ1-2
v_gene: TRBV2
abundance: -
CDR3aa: CASSVPQGSYGYTF
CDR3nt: TGTGCCAGCAGTGTCCCCCAGGGGAGTTATGGCTACACCTTC

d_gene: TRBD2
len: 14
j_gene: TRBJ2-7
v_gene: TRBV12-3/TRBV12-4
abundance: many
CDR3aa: CASRPGTSGYEQYF
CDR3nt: TGTGCCAGCAGACCCGGGACTAGCGGTTACGAGCAGTACTTC

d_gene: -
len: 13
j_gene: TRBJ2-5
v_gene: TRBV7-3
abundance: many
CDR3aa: CASSPRVGETQYF
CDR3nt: TGTGCCAGCAGCCCGAGGGTGGGGGAGACCCAGTACTTC

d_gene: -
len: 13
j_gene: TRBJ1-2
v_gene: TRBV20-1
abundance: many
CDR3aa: CSAPAQGDYGYTF
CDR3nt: TGCAGTGCTCCCGCACAGGGCGACTATGGCTACACCTTC

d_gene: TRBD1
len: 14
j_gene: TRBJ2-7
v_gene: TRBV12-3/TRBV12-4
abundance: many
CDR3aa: CASSYPGQDYEQYF
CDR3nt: TGTGCCAGCAGTTACCCGGGACAGGACTACGAGCAGTACTTC

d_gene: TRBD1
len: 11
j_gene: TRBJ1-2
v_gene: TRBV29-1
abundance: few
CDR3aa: CSVRTGVGYTF
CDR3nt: TGCAGCGTTAGGACAGGGGTCGGCTACACCTTC

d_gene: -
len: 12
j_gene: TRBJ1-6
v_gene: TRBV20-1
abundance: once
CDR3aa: CSARDGPSPLHF
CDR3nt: TGCAGTGCTAGAGATGGTCCCTCGCCCCTCCACTTT

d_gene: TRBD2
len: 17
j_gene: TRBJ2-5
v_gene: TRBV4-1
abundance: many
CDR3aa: CASSAPPAGGPQETQYF
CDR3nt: TGCGCCAGCAGCGCTCCTCCTGCGGGAGGGCCTCAGGAGACCCAGTACTTC

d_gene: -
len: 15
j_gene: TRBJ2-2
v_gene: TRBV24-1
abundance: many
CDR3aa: CATSTRRDTTGELFF
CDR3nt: TGTGCCACCTCCACGAGGAGGGACACCACCGGGGAGCTGTTTTTT

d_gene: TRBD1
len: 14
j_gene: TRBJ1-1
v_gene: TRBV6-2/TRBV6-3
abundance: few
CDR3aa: CASRTDRLNTEAFF
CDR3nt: TGTGCCAGCAGAACGGACAGGCTGAACACTGAAGCTTTCTTT

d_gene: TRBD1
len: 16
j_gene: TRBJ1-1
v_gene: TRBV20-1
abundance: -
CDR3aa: CSAGDLVQGGVAEAFF
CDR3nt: TGCAGTGCTGGCGATCTCGTCCAGGGGGGGGTCGCTGAAGCTTTCTTT

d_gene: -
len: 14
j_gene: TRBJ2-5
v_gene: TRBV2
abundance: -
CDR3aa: CASRLGGGGETQYF
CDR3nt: TGTGCCAGCAGACTAGGAGGAGGTGGAGAGACCCAGTACTTC

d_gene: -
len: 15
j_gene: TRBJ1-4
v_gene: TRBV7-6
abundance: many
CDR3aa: CASSRDSSFDEKLFF
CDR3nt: TGTGCCAGCAGCAGAGACAGCTCCTTCGATGAAAAACTGTTTTTT

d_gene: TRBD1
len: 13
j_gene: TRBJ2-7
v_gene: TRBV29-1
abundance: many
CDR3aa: CSAGQVGAYEQYF
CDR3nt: TGCAGCGCGGGACAGGTCGGAGCCTACGAGCAGTACTTC

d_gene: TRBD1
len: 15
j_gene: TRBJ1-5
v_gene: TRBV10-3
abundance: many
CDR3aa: CAISGDRAGNQPQHF
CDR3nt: TGTGCCATCAGTGGGGACAGGGCCGGGAATCAGCCCCAGCATTTT

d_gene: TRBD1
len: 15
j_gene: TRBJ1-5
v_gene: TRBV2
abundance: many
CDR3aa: CASTQGDRGHQPQHF
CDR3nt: TGTGCCAGCACTCAAGGGGACAGGGGCCATCAGCCCCAGCATTTT

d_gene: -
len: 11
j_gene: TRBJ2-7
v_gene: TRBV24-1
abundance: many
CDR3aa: CATSLGYEQYF
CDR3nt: TGTGCCACCAGTCTTGGCTACGAGCAGTACTTC